A few counts support the clone carrying this TCR beta chain. Trimming took 4 bases from V and 1 from J, leaving 7 bases between them. The CDR3 consists of 13 residues. Germline V gene data show CDR1 as SGHTA and CDR2 as FQGNSA. TCRdb used MiXCR to reprocess the RT-PCR reads, holding one entry per CDR3 protein. The sample shows fewer than 800,000 distinct CDR3 sequences, 13% to 15% of them seen only once. The sequenced sample was memory CD4+ T cells from blood. The chain uses TRBV7-2 and TRBJ2-5; the D gene is possibly TRBD2 (5 bases). This receptor was taken from a female donor in good health, serving as a healthy control. CDR3 sequence (DNA): TGTGCCAGCAGCTGGACTTTCCAAGAGACCCAGTACTTC. This codes for CASSWTFQETQYF.